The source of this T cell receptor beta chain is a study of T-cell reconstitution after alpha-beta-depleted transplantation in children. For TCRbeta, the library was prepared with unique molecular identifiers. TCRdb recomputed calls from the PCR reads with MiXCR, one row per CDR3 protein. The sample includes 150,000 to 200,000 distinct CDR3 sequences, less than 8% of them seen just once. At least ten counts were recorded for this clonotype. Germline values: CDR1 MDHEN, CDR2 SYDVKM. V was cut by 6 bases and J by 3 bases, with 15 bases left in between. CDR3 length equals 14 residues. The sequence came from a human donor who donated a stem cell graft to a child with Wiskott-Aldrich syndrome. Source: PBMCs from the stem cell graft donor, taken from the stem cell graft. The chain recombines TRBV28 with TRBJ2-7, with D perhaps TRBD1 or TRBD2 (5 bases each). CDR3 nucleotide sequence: TGTGCCAGCAGCCTCTCCGGGGCGGACTACGAGCAGTACTTC. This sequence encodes CASSLSGADYEQYF.